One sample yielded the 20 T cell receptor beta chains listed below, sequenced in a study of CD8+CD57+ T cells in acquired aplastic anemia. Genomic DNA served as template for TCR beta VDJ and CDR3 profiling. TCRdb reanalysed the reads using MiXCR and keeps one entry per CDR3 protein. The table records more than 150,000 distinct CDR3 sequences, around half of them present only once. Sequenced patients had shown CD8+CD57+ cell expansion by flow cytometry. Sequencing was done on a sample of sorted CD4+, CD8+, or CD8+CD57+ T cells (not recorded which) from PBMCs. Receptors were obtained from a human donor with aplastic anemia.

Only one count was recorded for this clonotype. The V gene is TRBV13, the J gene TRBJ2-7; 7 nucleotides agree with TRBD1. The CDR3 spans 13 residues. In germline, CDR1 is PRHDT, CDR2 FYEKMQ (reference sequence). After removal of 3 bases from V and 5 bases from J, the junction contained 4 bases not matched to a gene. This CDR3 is CASSLGRGNEQYF. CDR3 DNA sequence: TGTGCCAGCAGCTTGGGCAGGGGGAACGAGCAGTACTTC.

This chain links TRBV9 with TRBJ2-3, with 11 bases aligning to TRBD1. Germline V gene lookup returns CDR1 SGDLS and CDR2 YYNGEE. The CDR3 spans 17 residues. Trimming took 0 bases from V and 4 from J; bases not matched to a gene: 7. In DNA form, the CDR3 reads TGTGCCAGCAGCGTAGCCGGGACAGGGGGACTCGCAGATACGCAGTATTTT. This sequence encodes CASSVAGTGGLADTQYF. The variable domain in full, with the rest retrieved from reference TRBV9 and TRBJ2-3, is DSGVTQTPKHLITATGQRVTLRCSPRSGDLSVYWYQQSLDQGLQFLIQYYNGEERAKGNILERFSAQQFPDLHSELNLSSLELGDSALYFCASSVAGTGGLADTQYFGPGTRLTVL.

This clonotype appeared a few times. The CDR3 loop reads CASFIPAGKDYGYTF. CDR3 bases: TGCGCCAGCTTTATACCGGCAGGGAAAGACTATGGCTACACCTTC. The chain has TRBV10-2 and TRBJ1-2, with D perhaps TRBD1 (5 bases). The V and J ends lost 8 bases and 3 bases respectively, with 19 bases between them. The CDR3 extends over 15 amino acids. CDR1 is WSHSY, CDR2 SAAADI, per germline.

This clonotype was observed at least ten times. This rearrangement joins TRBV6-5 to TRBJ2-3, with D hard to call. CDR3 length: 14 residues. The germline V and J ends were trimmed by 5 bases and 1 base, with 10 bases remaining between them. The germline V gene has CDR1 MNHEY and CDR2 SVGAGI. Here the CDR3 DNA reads TGTGCCAGCAGTCTTCTACCTGGCACAGATACGCAGTATTTT. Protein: CASSLLPGTDTQYF.

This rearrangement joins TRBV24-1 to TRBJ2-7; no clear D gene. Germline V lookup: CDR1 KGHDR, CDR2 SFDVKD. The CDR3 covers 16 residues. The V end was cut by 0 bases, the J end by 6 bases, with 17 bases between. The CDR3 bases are TGTGCCACCAGTGATTTGATGGGGTACCGCTTCCCCGAGCAGTACTTC. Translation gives CATSDLMGYRFPEQYF.

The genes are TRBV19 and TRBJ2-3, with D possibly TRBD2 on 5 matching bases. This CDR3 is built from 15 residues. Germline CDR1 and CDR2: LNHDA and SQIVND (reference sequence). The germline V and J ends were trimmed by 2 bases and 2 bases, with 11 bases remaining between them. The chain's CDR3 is CASSISGISTDTQYF. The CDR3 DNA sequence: TGTGCCAGTAGTATATCGGGGATTTCCACAGATACGCAGTATTTT.

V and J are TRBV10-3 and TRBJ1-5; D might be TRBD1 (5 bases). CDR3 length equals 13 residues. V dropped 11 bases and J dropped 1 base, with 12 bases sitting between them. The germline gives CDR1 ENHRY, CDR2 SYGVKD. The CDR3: CASNRGSNQPQHF. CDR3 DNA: TGTGCCTCCAACCGGGGGAGCAATCAGCCCCAGCATTTT.

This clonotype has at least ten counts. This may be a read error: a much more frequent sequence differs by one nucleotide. The CDR3 loop reads CASGESGEQYF. CDR3 DNA: TGTGCCAGCGGTGAGAGCGGCGAGCAGTACTTC. The chain recombines TRBV2 with TRBJ2-7; D possibly corresponds to TRBD2 (5 bases). CDR3 length equals 11 residues. Germline V gene lookup returns CDR1 SNHLY and CDR2 FYNNEI.

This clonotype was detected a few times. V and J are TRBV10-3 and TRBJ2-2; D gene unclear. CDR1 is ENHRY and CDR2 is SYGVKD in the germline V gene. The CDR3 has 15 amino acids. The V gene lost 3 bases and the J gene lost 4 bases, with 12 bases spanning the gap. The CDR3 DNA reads TGTGCCATCAGTGAATCCCCCGTCGGCACCGGGGAGCTGTTTTTT. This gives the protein CAISESPVGTGELFF.

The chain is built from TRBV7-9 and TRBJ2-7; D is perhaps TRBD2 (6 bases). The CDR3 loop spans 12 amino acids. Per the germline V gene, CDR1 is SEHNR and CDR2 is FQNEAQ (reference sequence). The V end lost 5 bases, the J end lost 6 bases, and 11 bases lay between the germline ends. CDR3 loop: CASSPDGSEQYF. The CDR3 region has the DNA TGTGCCAGCAGCCCCGACGGGAGCGAGCAGTACTTC.

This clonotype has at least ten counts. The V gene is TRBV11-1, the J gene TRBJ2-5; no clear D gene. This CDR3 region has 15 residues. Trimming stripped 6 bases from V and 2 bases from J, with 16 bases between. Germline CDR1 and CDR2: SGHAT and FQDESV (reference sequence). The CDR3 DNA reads TGTGCCAGCAGTCAACCCGGGTCTCCTCAAGAGACCCAGTACTTC. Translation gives CASSQPGSPQETQYF.

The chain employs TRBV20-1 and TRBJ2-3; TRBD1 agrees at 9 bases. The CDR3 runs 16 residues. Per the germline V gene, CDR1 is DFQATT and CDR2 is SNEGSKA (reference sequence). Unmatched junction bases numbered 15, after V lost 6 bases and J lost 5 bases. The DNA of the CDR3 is TGCAGTGCCCACCCAACCGGGACAGGGATTCGAGATACGCAGTATTTT. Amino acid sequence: CSAHPTGTGIRDTQYF.

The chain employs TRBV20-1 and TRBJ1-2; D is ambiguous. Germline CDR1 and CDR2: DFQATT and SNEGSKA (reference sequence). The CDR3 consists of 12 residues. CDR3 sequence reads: CSSHTSNYGYTF. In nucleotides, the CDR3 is TGCAGCTCGCACACTTCCAACTATGGCTACACCTTC.

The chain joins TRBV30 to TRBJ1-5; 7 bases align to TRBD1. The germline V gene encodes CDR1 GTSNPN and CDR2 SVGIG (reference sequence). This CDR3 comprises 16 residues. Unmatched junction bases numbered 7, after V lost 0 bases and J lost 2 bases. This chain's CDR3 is CAWSVSRGARNQPQHF. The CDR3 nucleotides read TGTGCCTGGAGTGTGTCCAGGGGGGCCCGCAATCAGCCCCAGCATTTT.

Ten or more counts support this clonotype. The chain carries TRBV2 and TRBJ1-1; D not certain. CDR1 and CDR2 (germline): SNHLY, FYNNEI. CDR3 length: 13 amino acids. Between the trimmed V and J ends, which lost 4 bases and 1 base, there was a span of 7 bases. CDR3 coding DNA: TGTGCCAGCAGTGGAGACGGGAACACTGAAGCTTTCTTT. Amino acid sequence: CASSGDGNTEAFF.

The CDR3 here is CASSHRSAGEETQYF. Here the CDR3 DNA reads TGTGCCAGCAGCCACCGGTCGGCGGGAGAAGAGACCCAGTACTTC. This chain connects TRBV3-1 to TRBJ2-5, with 7 nucleotides matching TRBD2. This CDR3 has 15 residues. Germline V gives CDR1 LGHDT, CDR2 YNNKEL (reference sequence). The V gene end was trimmed by 3 bases and the J gene end by 3 bases; junction bases not matched to a gene: 7.

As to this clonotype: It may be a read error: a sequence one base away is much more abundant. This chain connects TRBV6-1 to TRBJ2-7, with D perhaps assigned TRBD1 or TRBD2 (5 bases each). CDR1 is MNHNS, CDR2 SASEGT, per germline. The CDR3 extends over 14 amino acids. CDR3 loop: CAGSENRSPGEQYF. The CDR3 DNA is TGTGCCGGCAGTGAAAACAGGTCCCCGGGGGAGCAGTACTTC.

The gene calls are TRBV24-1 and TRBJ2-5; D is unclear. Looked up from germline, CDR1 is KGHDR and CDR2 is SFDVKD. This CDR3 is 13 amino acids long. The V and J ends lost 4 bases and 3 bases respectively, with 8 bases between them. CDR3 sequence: CATSEPGKETQYF. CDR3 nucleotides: TGTGCCACCAGTGAGCCTGGCAAAGAGACCCAGTACTTC.

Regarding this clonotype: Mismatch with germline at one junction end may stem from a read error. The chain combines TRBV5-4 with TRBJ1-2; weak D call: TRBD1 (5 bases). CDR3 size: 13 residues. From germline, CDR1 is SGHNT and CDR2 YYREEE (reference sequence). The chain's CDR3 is CTSSQQDLYGYTF. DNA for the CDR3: TGTACCAGCAGCCAACAGGACCTCTATGGCTACACCTTC.

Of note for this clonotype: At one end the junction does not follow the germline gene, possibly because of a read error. CDR3 in DNA: TGTGCCAGCAGCTTACTGGTGCAGGGGAGGGCTGAAACTTTCTTT. Translating gives CASSLLVQGRAETFF. The V and J genes are TRBV7-2 and TRBJ1-1; tentative D call: TRBD1 (6 bases). The CDR3 consists of 15 residues. From germline, CDR1 is SGHTA and CDR2 FQGNSA.